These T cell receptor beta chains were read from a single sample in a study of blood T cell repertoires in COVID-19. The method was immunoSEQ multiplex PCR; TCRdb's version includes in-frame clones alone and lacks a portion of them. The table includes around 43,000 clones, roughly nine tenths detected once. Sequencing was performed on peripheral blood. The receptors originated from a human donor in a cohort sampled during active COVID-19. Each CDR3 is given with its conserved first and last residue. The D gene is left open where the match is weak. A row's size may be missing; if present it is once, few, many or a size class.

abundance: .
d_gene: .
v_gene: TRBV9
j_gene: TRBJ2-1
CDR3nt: TGTGCCAGCAGCGACCTGACAGGATCATCCTACAATGAGCAGTTCTTC
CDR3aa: CASSDLTGSSYNEQFF

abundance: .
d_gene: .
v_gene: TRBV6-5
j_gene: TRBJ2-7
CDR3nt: TGTGCCAGCAAGGGGGACGGACCTTCGGAGCAGTACTTC
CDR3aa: CASKGDGPSEQYF

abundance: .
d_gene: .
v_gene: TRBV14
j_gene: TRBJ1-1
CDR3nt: TGTGCCAGCAGCCCGACCCACTATTCGCTGAACACTGAAGCTTTCTTT
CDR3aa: CASSPTHYSLNTEAFF

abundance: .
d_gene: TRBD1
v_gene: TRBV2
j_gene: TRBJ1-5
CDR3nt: TGTGCCAGCAGTAGAGGACAGGGATATCAGCCCCAGCATTTT
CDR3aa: CASSRGQGYQPQHF

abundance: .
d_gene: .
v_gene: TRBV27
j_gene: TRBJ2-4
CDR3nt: TGTGCCACCAGGGAGTTTGGCAAAAACATTCAGTACTTC
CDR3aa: CATREFGKNIQYF

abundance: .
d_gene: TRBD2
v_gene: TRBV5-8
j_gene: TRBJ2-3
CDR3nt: TGTGCCAGCAGCTTGGCGGGCGGGAGCGAGGGAGATACGCAGTATTTT
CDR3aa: CASSLAGGSEGDTQYF

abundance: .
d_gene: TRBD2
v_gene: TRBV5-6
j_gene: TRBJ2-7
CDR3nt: TGTGCCAGCAGCCAAACAGGGACTAGCTCCTACGAGCAGTACTTC
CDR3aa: CASSQTGTSSYEQYF

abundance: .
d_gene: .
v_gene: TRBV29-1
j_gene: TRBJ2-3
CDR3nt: TGCATGGTCGACTGGGGCACAGATACGCAGTATTTT
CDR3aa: CMVDWGTDTQYF

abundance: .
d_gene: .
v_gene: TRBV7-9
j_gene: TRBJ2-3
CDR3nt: TGTGCCAGTGCAGGCGCTACGCAGTATTTT
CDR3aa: CASAGATQYF

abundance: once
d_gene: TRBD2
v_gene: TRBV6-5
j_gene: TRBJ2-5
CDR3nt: TGTGCCAGCAGTTACAGTGGACTAGCGAGACAAGAGACCCAGTACTTC
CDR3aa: CASSYSGLARQETQYF

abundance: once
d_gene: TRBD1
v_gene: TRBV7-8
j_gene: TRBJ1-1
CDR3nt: TGTGCCAGCAGCCCGACAGGGCTCGGCACTGAAGCTTTCTTT
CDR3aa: CASSPTGLGTEAFF

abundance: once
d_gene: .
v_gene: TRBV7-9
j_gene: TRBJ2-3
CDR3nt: TGTGCCAGCAGCTTAGCGCTAGTCCGCACAGATACGCAGTATTTT
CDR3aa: CASSLALVRTDTQYF

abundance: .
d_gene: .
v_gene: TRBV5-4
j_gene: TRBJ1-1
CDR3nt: TGTGCCAGCAGTTCACAGGGACCCGAAGCTTTCTTT
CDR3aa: CASSSQGPEAFF

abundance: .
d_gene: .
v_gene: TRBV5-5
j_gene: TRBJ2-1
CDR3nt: TGTGCCAGCAGTCGTATGGACTATTCCTACAATGAGCAGTTCTTC
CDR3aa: CASSRMDYSYNEQFF

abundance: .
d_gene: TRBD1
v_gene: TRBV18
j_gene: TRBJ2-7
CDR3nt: TGTGCCAGCTCACCACTCGCGGGACAGGCTCCCCGGGAGCAGTACTTC
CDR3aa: CASSPLAGQAPREQYF

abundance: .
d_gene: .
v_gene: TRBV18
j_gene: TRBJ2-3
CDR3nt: TGTGCCAGCTCGCAAATAGCGGCTAGCACAGATACGCAGTATTTT
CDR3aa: CASSQIAASTDTQYF

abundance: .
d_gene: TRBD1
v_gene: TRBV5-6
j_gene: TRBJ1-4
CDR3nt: TGTGCCAGCAGCCGGGGACAGGGCCCTAATGAAAAACTGTTTTTT
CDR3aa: CASSRGQGPNEKLFF

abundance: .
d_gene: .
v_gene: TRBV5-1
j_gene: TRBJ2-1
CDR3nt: TGCGCCAGCAGCTTGCCGGGCGGGGAGCAGTTCTTC
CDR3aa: CASSLPGGEQFF

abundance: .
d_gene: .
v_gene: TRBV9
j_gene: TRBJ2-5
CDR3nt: TGTGCCAGCAGCGTCACCCACCTGCGAGAGACCCAGTACTTC
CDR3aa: CASSVTHLRETQYF

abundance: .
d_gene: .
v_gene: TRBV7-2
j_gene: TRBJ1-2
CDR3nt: TGTGCCAGCAGCTTCCCCGAGGGAGTTAACTATGGCTACACCTTC
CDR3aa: CASSFPEGVNYGYTF

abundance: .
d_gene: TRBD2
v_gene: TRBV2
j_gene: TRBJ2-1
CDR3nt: TGTGCCAGCAGACTAGCGGCCTACAATGAGCAGTTCTTC
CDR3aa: CASRLAAYNEQFF